Each of the 20 T cell receptor beta chains below was sequenced from the same sample in a study of blood T cell repertoires in COVID-19. The protocol was immunoSEQ multiplex PCR, while the TCRdb copy is restricted to in-frame clones and leaves out a portion. The sample shows fewer than 200,000 clones, roughly 86% of them seen only once. The sequenced sample consisted of peripheral blood. The receptors originated from a woman at least 80 years old with COVID-19, enrolled during active disease.

V usage is TRBV7-9 and J usage is TRBJ2-3, with 12 bases fitting TRBD2. The V gene end was trimmed by 5 bases and the J gene end by 1 base; junction bases not matched to a gene: 1. This CDR3 contains 15 residues. CDR1 and CDR2 (germline): SEHNR, FQNEAQ (reference sequence). CDR3 coding DNA: TGTGCCAGCAGCCGGACTAGCGGGGGCACAGATACGCAGTATTTT. Translated, it gives CASSRTSGGTDTQYF.

The V gene is TRBV6-2 or TRBV6-3, the J gene TRBJ1-2; no reliable D call. The CDR3 consists of 14 residues. Germline V lookup: CDR1 MNHEY, CDR2 SVGEGT. Trimming left V 0 bases short and J 4 bases short, with 9 bases between. CDR3 nucleotides: TGTGCCAGCAGTTACTCGTACGGGAGCTATGGCTACACCTTC. Residues: CASSYSYGSYGYTF.

The chain links TRBV19 to TRBJ1-1, with D unclear. V was cut by 6 bases and J by 2 bases, with 10 bases left in between. The CDR3 has 13 amino acids. The germline CDR1 and CDR2 sequences are LNHDA and SQIVND (reference sequence). Here the CDR3 reads CASSPTVNTEAFF. CDR3 DNA sequence: TGTGCCAGTAGCCCCACAGTTAACACTGAAGCTTTCTTT.

V gene TRBV5-4 combines with J gene TRBJ2-5; 7 bases line up with TRBD1. This CDR3 spans 15 amino acids. The germline CDR1 and CDR2 sequences are SGHNT and YYREEE (reference sequence). The J segment lost 2 bases and the V segment lost 4 bases, leaving 8 bases of the junction unmatched. This CDR3 reads CASSPRTGTQETQYF. The CDR3 DNA reads as TGTGCCAGCAGCCCGCGGACAGGCACACAAGAGACCCAGTACTTC.

The chain is built from TRBV28 and TRBJ2-7, with D maybe TRBD2 (6 bases). V shed 4 bases and J shed 6 bases, with 10 bases lying between them. The CDR3 contains 12 residues. Per germline, CDR1 MDHEN and CDR2 SYDVKM. CDR3: CASSSPSAEQYF. The CDR3 DNA is TGTGCCAGCAGTTCCCCTAGCGCCGAGCAGTACTTC.

This clone was observed a few times. The chain carries TRBV15 and TRBJ2-7; no reliable D call. CDR1 and CDR2 (germline): LNHNV, YYDKDF (reference sequence). The CDR3 covers 13 residues. V shed 1 base and J shed 3 bases, with 7 bases lying between them. The CDR3 protein is CATSRGRHYEQYF. The DNA of the CDR3 is TGTGCCACCAGCAGAGGTCGACACTACGAGCAGTACTTC.

V usage is TRBV7-2 and J usage is TRBJ1-1; no clear D. The germline gives CDR1 SGHTA, CDR2 FQGNSA. V lost 5 bases and J 1 base, leaving 8 bases between the germline ends. This CDR3 region has 13 residues. The CDR3 loop is CASSAQENTEAFF. CDR3 bases: TGTGCCAGCAGCGCTCAGGAGAACACTGAAGCTTTCTTT.

The chain carries TRBV7-9 and TRBJ1-1, with unresolved D. This CDR3 region has 16 residues. Germline V lookup: CDR1 SEHNR, CDR2 FQNEAQ (reference sequence). V lost 5 bases to trimming and J lost 5 bases, with 21 bases between them. The CDR3 loop is CASSPRTLIPGTEAFF. The CDR3, as DNA: TGTGCCAGCAGCCCGCGAACACTTATCCCGGGTACTGAAGCTTTCTTT.

The chain couples TRBV5-1 to TRBJ1-3; TRBD1 matches 8 bases. Germline V gene sequence: CDR1 SGHRS, CDR2 YFSETQ. CDR3 size: 16 residues. V was pared by 4 bases and J by 1 base, with 7 bases of the junction left unmatched. CDR3 sequence: CASSQGQGLSGNTIYF. For the CDR3, the DNA is TGCGCCAGCAGCCAAGGACAGGGACTATCTGGAAACACCATATATTTT.

The chain recombines TRBV6-2 or TRBV6-3 with TRBJ1-1; weak D call: TRBD1 (5 bases). The CDR3 has 17 amino acids. Trimming removed 2 bases from V and 1 base from J, with 17 bases in between. In germline, CDR1 is MNHEY, CDR2 SVGEGT. The CDR3 here is CASSYVLAGPTNTEAFF. The CDR3 DNA reads TGTGCCAGCAGTTACGTTTTGGCGGGACCTACGAACACTGAAGCTTTCTTT.

This sequence joins TRBV4-2 and TRBJ2-5; D uncertain. CDR3 length: 15 amino acids. V was clipped by 0 bases and J by 3 bases, with 11 bases between them. Germline V CDR1 and CDR2: LGHNA, YNFKEQ. For the CDR3, the DNA is TGTGCCAGCAGCCAAGAGAACACCGCTGAAGAGACCCAGTACTTC. This codes for CASSQENTAEETQYF.

The chain uses TRBV27 and TRBJ2-3; weak D call: TRBD2 (6 bases). This CDR3 has 15 residues. Germline values: CDR1 MNHEY, CDR2 SMNVEV (reference sequence). Trimming took off 2 bases at V and 5 bases at J, with 14 bases between the two ends. The CDR3 region has the DNA TGTGCCAGCAGTTTACGTACGGGAGATCGAGATACGCAGTATTTT. Residues: CASSLRTGDRDTQYF.

The table lists this clone with a count of one. The chain couples TRBV27 to TRBJ2-6, with 11 nucleotides matching TRBD2. The CDR3 sequence is 18 residues long. Germline V gene sequence: CDR1 MNHEY, CDR2 SMNVEV (reference sequence). J was trimmed by 0 bases and V by 6 bases; bases with no gene match: 7. The CDR3 is CASRSGTSGDSGANVLTF. The CDR3 DNA is TGTGCCAGCAGGTCGGGGACTAGCGGAGACTCTGGGGCCAACGTCCTGACTTTC.

The gene calls are TRBV19 and TRBJ1-1; 7 bases align to TRBD1. V lost 4 bases and J lost 3; bases outside the gene matches: 5. CDR1 is LNHDA, CDR2 SQIVND, per germline (reference sequence). This CDR3 has 14 amino acids. CDR3 sequence reads: CASSTRDSYTEAFF. As DNA, the CDR3 is TGTGCCAGTAGTACAAGGGACAGCTACACTGAAGCTTTCTTT.

J is TRBJ2-1 and V is TRBV29-1, with 10 bases lining up with TRBD1. In germline, CDR1 is SQVTM, CDR2 ANQGSEA. There are 11 residues in the CDR3. The V gene end was trimmed by 7 bases and the J gene end by 16 bases; junction bases not matched to a gene: 10. The CDR3 coding sequence is TGCAGCGCCCTCGACGGGACAGGGGATTTCTTC. Encoded protein: CSALDGTGDFF.

The count of this clone is one. The rearrangement joins TRBV11-3 to TRBJ2-2; tentative D call: TRBD2 (6 bases). CDR3 size: 20 residues. Between the trimmed V and J ends, which lost 5 bases and 1 base, there was a span of 26 bases. Germline lookup yields CDR1 SGHNT and CDR2 YENEEA. The CDR3: CASSQGGRRSITQNTGELFF. The CDR3 DNA sequence: TGTGCCAGCAGCCAAGGAGGGCGGCGAAGTATTACTCAGAACACCGGGGAGCTGTTTTTT.

The chain uses TRBV7-9 and TRBJ1-5, with a possible D match to TRBD1 (5 bases). V was trimmed by 5 bases and J by 0 bases, leaving 8 bases between them. Germline V lookup: CDR1 SEHNR, CDR2 FQNEAQ (reference sequence). CDR3 length: 14 residues. Here the CDR3 reads CASSQGFSNQPQHF. The CDR3 DNA follows: TGTGCCAGCAGCCAGGGTTTTAGCAATCAGCCCCAGCATTTT.

This clone was counted a few times. This CDR3 is also generated by other DNA sequences in the sample. The V and J genes are TRBV14 and TRBJ1-6, with 10 bases that match TRBD1. Germline V gene sequence: CDR1 SGHDN, CDR2 FVKESK. This CDR3 has 14 residues. Losses at the gene ends were 4 bases for V and 11 bases for J; bases not matched to a gene: 5. The CDR3, as DNA: TGTGCCAGCAGCCCGGGACAGGGGTTTGCACCCCTCCACTTT. Its translation is CASSPGQGFAPLHF.

The gene calls are TRBV5-8 and TRBJ1-6, with D tentatively TRBD1 (5 bases). The ends were cut back, 4 bases at V and 6 bases at J, with 17 bases in the middle. The CDR3 loop spans 16 amino acids. From germline, CDR1 is SGHTS and CDR2 YDEGEE. The CDR3 here is CASSGGMRDGNSPLHF. The CDR3 DNA reads as TGTGCCAGCAGCGGGGGAATGCGGGACGGTAATTCACCCCTCCACTTT.

V usage is TRBV28 and J usage is TRBJ2-2; the match to TRBD2 covers 7 bases. The CDR3 runs to 15 residues. V trimming: 5 bases; J trimming: 5 bases; junction bases outside the gene matches: 8. The germline V gene has CDR1 MDHEN and CDR2 SYDVKM. The CDR3: CASSRAGVGTGELFF. CDR3 bases: TGTGCCAGCAGTCGGGCGGGGGTAGGGACCGGGGAGCTGTTTTTT.